One and the same sample provided the 10 T cell receptor beta chains below, sequenced in a study of regulatory T cells in long-lasting Graves disease. CDR3 regions were amplified by Arm-PCR using iRepertoire HTBI primers to build TCR beta libraries. One entry per CDR3 protein, called by TCRdb with MiXCR from the multiplex PCR reads. This sample yields approximately 230,000 distinct CDR3 sequences, of which about 16% are seen a single time; around 20% belongs to the top ten. Time point denoted: newly diagnosed GD, antithyroid drugs for less than 3 months. PBMCs provided the RNA from which the TCR library was made. Source: peripheral blood mononuclear cells (PBMCs), taken at new diagnosis, from a patient treated with antithyroid drugs. Source of these receptors: a female donor with Graves disease.

This clonotype has a count of ten or more. The chain uses TRBV9 and TRBJ2-5; D remains ambiguous. Per germline, CDR1 SGDLS and CDR2 YYNGEE. CDR3 length equals 15 residues. Trimming left V 0 bases short and J 2 bases short, with 11 bases between. The CDR3 sequence is CASSVADFWQETQYF. The CDR3 bases are TGTGCCAGCAGCGTAGCCGACTTCTGGCAAGAGACCCAGTACTTC.

This clonotype was found many times. V is TRBV4-1 and J is TRBJ1-1; TRBD1 is a possible D gene (6 bases). The CDR3 spans 15 residues. The ends were cut back, 0 bases at V and 11 bases at J, with 19 bases in the middle. Germline V gene sequence: CDR1 MGHRA, CDR2 YSYEKL. The CDR3: CASSQDGGGSDDAFF. The CDR3, as DNA: TGCGCCAGCAGCCAAGATGGGGGCGGCTCAGACGACGCTTTCTTT.

This clonotype showed up just a few times. This chain connects TRBV9 to TRBJ2-2; weak D call: TRBD2 (6 bases). Germline V gene lookup returns CDR1 SGDLS and CDR2 YYNGEE. This CDR3 region has 16 residues. The germline V and J ends were trimmed by 4 bases and 6 bases, with 19 bases remaining between them. Here the CDR3 reads CASSRRSGTFPGELFF. The CDR3 DNA follows: TGTGCCAGCAGCCGACGATCCGGGACTTTCCCCGGGGAGCTGTTTTTT.

The chain combines TRBV7-2 with TRBJ1-1, with D uncertain. The germline V and J ends were trimmed by 4 bases and 1 base, with 13 bases remaining between them. Germline CDR1 is SGHTA and CDR2 is FQGNSA. This CDR3 region has 15 residues. The CDR3: CASSSGATWNTEAFF. The CDR3 nucleotides are TGTGCCAGCAGCTCCGGCGCAACTTGGAACACTGAAGCTTTCTTT.

This chain connects TRBV7-2 to TRBJ1-5; a weak D match, TRBD1 (6 bases). This CDR3 has 16 residues. Trimming shortened V by 5 bases and J by 3 bases, and 17 bases separated the two germline ends. Germline lookup yields CDR1 SGHTA and CDR2 FQGNSA. In DNA, the CDR3 is TGTGCCAGCAGCCTTACTCGTTCGGGGGCCAATCAGCCCCAGCATTTT. It encodes CASSLTRSGANQPQHF. The full variable domain, its missing parts supplied by reference TRBV7-2 and TRBJ1-5, is GAGVSQSPSNKVTEKGKDVELRCDPISGHTALYWYRQSLGQGLEFLIYFQGNSAPDKSGLPSDRFSAERTGGSVSTLTIQRTQQEDSAVYLCASSLTRSGANQPQHFGDGTRLSIL.

This clonotype was recorded many times. This chain joins TRBV20-1 and TRBJ2-3; 8 bases are a match to TRBD1. CDR3 length: 14 amino acids. With V trimmed by 5 bases and J by 2 bases, 6 bases remained unmatched. From germline, CDR1 is DFQATT and CDR2 SNEGSKA (reference sequence). This chain's CDR3 is CSAPGTGYTDTQYF. Here the CDR3 DNA reads TGCAGTGCTCCCGGGACAGGATACACAGATACGCAGTATTTT.

This clonotype occurred many times. CDR3 in amino acids: CASTKTPTITDTQYF. The CDR3 DNA is TGTGCCAGCACGAAGACCCCCACAATCACAGATACGCAGTATTTT. This chain links TRBV6-1 with TRBJ2-3; D is undetermined. The CDR3 contains 15 residues. Deletions cut 7 bases from V and 2 bases from J, with 16 bases between. Germline values: CDR1 MNHNS, CDR2 SASEGT.

Many counts were recorded for this clonotype. The chain is built from TRBV6-2 or TRBV6-3 and TRBJ2-7; TRBD2 matches at 10 bases. The CDR3 spans 15 residues. CDR1 and CDR2 from the germline V gene are MNHEY and SVGEGT. Trimming removed 4 bases from V and 7 bases from J; junction bases left unmatched: 10. The chain's CDR3 is CASSSIAGGQQEQYF. The CDR3 DNA follows: TGTGCCAGCAGTTCCATAGCGGGAGGCCAGCAAGAGCAGTACTTC.

This clonotype was picked up many times. The CDR3 loop is CASSLNRFSGLAQHF. CDR3 bases: TGTGCCAGCAGTTTGAATCGGTTTAGCGGGTTAGCCCAGCATTTT. The V gene is TRBV12-3 or TRBV12-4, the J gene TRBJ1-5, with D uncertain. Trimming cost V 3 bases and J 11 bases, with 20 bases left between them. CDR3 size: 15 residues.

This clonotype was seen more than once but under ten times. This may be a read error, as it is one base from a much larger clone. The chain employs TRBV12-3 or TRBV12-4 and TRBJ2-1, with 10 bases aligning to TRBD2. This CDR3 is built from 15 residues. The CDR3 coding sequence is TGTACCAGCAGCTCACTAGCGGGGAGTGGCAATGAGCAGTTCTTC. The encoded protein is CTSSSLAGSGNEQFF.